The 31 T cell receptor beta chains in this list originate from one sample, sequenced in a study of T cells in tuberculosis. After thawing and overnight rest, PBMC were stained with GMM-loaded CD1B tetramer, viability dye and anti-CD3 for sorting. CD1B tetramers were loaded with Rhodococcus equi-derived C32 glucose monomycolate. The assay was immunoSEQ multiplex PCR, and TCRdb's table has in-frame clones only and misses some. The sample has around 60,000 clones, approximately 80% seen once. Sample: CD1b-GMM tetramer-negative cells sorted from PBMCs. These receptors originate from an adult woman with latent tuberculosis.

The rearrangement joins TRBV6-5 to TRBJ2-1; perhaps TRBD2 as D (5 bases). CDR3 size: 12 residues. Germline V gives CDR1 MNHEY, CDR2 SVGAGI. V lost 0 bases, J lost 11 bases, and 8 bases lay in between. The CDR3 nucleotides read TGTGCCAGCAGTTACTCGAGGGAACAGCAGTTCTTC. It encodes CASSYSREQQFF.

V and J are TRBV29-1 and TRBJ1-3; D gene unclear. Germline CDR1 SQVTM, CDR2 ANQGSEA. The length of the CDR3 is 14 residues. Trimming pared 6 bases from V and 0 bases from J, leaving 12 bases between. CDR3 amino acids: CSVGDSISGNTIYF. The CDR3 DNA is TGCAGCGTGGGAGACTCCATCTCTGGAAACACCATATATTTT. The full variable domain, completed using reference TRBV29-1 and TRBJ1-3, is SAVISQKPSRDICQRGTSLTIQCQVDSQVTMMFWYRQQPGQSLTLIATANQGSEATYESGFVIDKFPISRPNLTFSTLTVSNMSPEDSSIYLCSVGDSISGNTIYFGEGSWLTVV.

The chain uses TRBV5-6 and TRBJ2-5, with 7 bases fitting TRBD1. This CDR3 is 14 amino acids long. Germline V CDR1 and CDR2: SGHDT, YYEEEE. J was trimmed by 5 bases and V by 2 bases; bases with no gene match: 6. CDR3: CASSLRQGRETQYF. The CDR3 nucleotides read TGTGCCAGCAGCTTAAGACAGGGAAGGGAGACCCAGTACTTC.

The rearrangement joins TRBV19 to TRBJ1-1; TRBD1 agrees at 9 bases. The CDR3 covers 14 residues. Looked up from germline, CDR1 is LNHDA and CDR2 is SQIVND (reference sequence). The J segment lost 4 bases and the V segment lost 3 bases, leaving 3 bases of the junction unmatched. The CDR3 nucleotides read TGTGCCAGTAGTATTGGGACAGGGAGCACTGAAGCTTTCTTT. It codes for CASSIGTGSTEAFF.

The rearrangement links TRBV2 to TRBJ1-2, with D possibly being TRBD1 (5 bases). CDR3 size: 13 residues. The V end lost 6 bases, the J end lost 5 bases, and 13 bases lay between the germline ends. CDR1 SNHLY and CDR2 FYNNEI come from the germline V gene. The DNA for the CDR3 is TGTGCCAGCAGAGAGGCGGCAGGGTATGGCTACACCTTC. Protein sequence: CASREAAGYGYTF.

The gene calls are TRBV15 and TRBJ2-5; D is perhaps TRBD1 (6 bases). Trimming left V 2 bases short and J 4 bases short, with 8 bases between. Looked up from germline, CDR1 is LNHNV and CDR2 is YYDKDF (reference sequence). The CDR3 totals 13 residues. As DNA, the CDR3 is TGTGCCACCAGCAGAACAGGGAGAGAGACCCAGTACTTC. Its protein is CATSRTGRETQYF.

The chain combines TRBV7-7 with TRBJ2-5; no clear D gene. V lost 0 bases and J lost 2, with 7 bases in between. The CDR3 is made up of 14 amino acids. CDR1 SSHAT and CDR2 FNYEAQ come from the germline V gene (reference sequence). CDR3: CASSLAGAQETQYF. The CDR3 DNA reads TGTGCCAGCAGCTTAGCGGGCGCACAAGAGACCCAGTACTTC.

CDR3 sequence reads: CASSQPRTGENTEAFF. CDR3 bases: TGTGCCAGCAGCCAACCCCGGACAGGAGAGAACACTGAAGCTTTCTTT. The J gene is TRBJ1-1, the V gene TRBV7-6, with TRBD1 matching 7 bases. In germline, CDR1 is SGHVS, CDR2 FNYEAQ. V was clipped by 5 bases and J by 1 base; unmatched bases: 10. The CDR3 has 16 residues.

This clone has only a few counts. This chain joins TRBV9 and TRBJ2-3; D possibly corresponds to TRBD2 (6 bases). Per germline, CDR1 SGDLS and CDR2 YYNGEE. CDR3 size: 16 residues. Trimming removed 0 bases at V and 1 base at J, with 12 bases between. CDR3 in amino acids: CASSVGRGYGTDTQYF. The DNA of the CDR3 is TGTGCCAGCAGCGTAGGTCGGGGGTACGGCACAGATACGCAGTATTTT.

The rearrangement uses TRBV28 and TRBJ1-2; 7 bases fit TRBD1. This CDR3 has 15 amino acids. CDR1 and CDR2 (germline): MDHEN, SYDVKM. The J segment lost 8 bases and the V segment lost 4 bases, leaving 13 bases of the junction unmatched. CDR3 coding DNA: TGTGCCAGCAGTTCGTTACGTAGGGGGCCACGGGGCTACACCTTC. Protein sequence: CASSSLRRGPRGYTF.

The V and J genes are TRBV18 and TRBJ1-2; the match to TRBD1 covers 9 bases. The CDR3 is 14 amino acids. Germline V CDR1 and CDR2: KGHSH, LQKENI. The J segment lost 5 bases and the V segment lost 2 bases, leaving 3 bases of the junction unmatched. CDR3 sequence reads: CASSPGQGQYGYTF. CDR3 coding DNA: TGTGCCAGCTCACCAGGACAGGGGCAGTATGGCTACACCTTC.

V and J are TRBV18 and TRBJ1-4; weak D call: TRBD1 (6 bases). Trimming removed 1 base from V and 7 bases from J, with 13 bases in between. The germline V gene encodes CDR1 KGHSH and CDR2 LQKENI. The CDR3 runs to 15 residues. The CDR3 DNA reads TGTGCCAGCTCACCACGGGCAGGGGTAACTGAAAAACTGTTTTTT. Encoded protein: CASSPRAGVTEKLFF. The full variable domain, in which reference TRBV18 and TRBJ1-4 provide the parts outside the CDR3, is NAGVMQNPRHLVRRRGQEARLRCSPMKGHSHVYWYRQLPEEGLKFMVYLQKENIIDESGMPKERFSAEFPKEGPSILRIQQVVRGDSAAYFCASSPRAGVTEKLFFGSGTQLSVL.

This clone came up a few times. The gene calls are TRBV6-4 and TRBJ2-7, with 9 nucleotides matching TRBD2. Losses at the gene ends were 3 bases for V and 11 bases for J; bases not matched to a gene: 17. The CDR3 extends over 16 amino acids. Germline CDR1 and CDR2: MRHNA and SNTAGT. This CDR3 reads CASSEAGTSHTIQKYF. CDR3 bases: TGTGCCAGCAGTGAGGCCGGGACTAGCCACACCATACAGAAGTACTTC.

The chain links TRBV21-1 to TRBJ2-7; TRBD2 is the table's D call, not checked against the DNA. TRBV21-1 is designated a pseudogene. CDR3 length equals 14 residues. The CDR3 DNA reads as TGTGCCAGCAGCAAAGAAAGCGGGGCCTACGAGCAGTACTTC. Protein: CASSKESGAYEQYF.

The V and J genes are TRBV7-2 and TRBJ2-7, with D perhaps matching TRBD2 (5 bases). Germline CDR1 reads SGHTA; CDR2 reads FQGNSA. The V end lost 1 base, the J end lost 7 bases, and 8 bases lay between the germline ends. The CDR3 is 12 residues long. The CDR3 protein is CASSLEWREQYF. In DNA form, the CDR3 reads TGTGCCAGCAGCTTAGAGTGGAGGGAGCAGTACTTC.

The chain links TRBV9 to TRBJ2-7; 11 nucleotides align to TRBD2. The CDR3 length is 15 residues. Germline V gene sequence: CDR1 SGDLS, CDR2 YYNGEE. V was clipped by 2 bases and J by 0 bases; unmatched bases: 1. CDR3 in amino acids: CASSVGLAGSYEQYF. CDR3 bases: TGTGCCAGCAGCGTCGGACTAGCGGGCTCCTACGAGCAGTACTTC. Full variable domain (rest looked up from reference TRBV9 and TRBJ2-7): DSGVTQTPKHLITATGQRVTLRCSPRSGDLSVYWYQQSLDQGLQFLIQYYNGEERAKGNILERFSAQQFPDLHSELNLSSLELGDSALYFCASSVGLAGSYEQYFGPGTRLTVT.

The chain uses TRBV5-6 and TRBJ2-7; D unclear. The V end was cut by 1 base, the J end by 2 bases, with 7 bases between. The V gene's germline CDR1 is SGHDT and CDR2 YYEEEE. This CDR3 has 13 residues. In DNA, the CDR3 is TGTGCCAGCAGCTTGAACAGAGCCTACGAGCAGTACTTC. Residues: CASSLNRAYEQYF.

This clone was picked up one time. The V gene is TRBV6-5, the J gene TRBJ1-1, with D possibly matching TRBD1 (5 bases). The CDR3 loop spans 13 amino acids. The V gene's germline CDR1 is MNHEY and CDR2 SVGAGI. Trimming left V 5 bases short and J 0 bases short, with 7 bases between. The CDR3 loop is CASSRTMNTEAFF. Here the CDR3 DNA reads TGTGCCAGCAGTCGGACAATGAACACTGAAGCTTTCTTT.

This clone occurred a few times. V usage is TRBV19 and J usage is TRBJ1-1, with TRBD1 matching 8 bases. Germline lookup yields CDR1 LNHDA and CDR2 SQIVND (reference sequence). V shed 4 bases and J 1 base; nucleotides not matched to a gene: 2. The CDR3 is 14 residues long. CDR3 sequence: CASSSDRGNTEAFF. The CDR3 DNA reads as TGTGCCAGTAGTAGCGACAGGGGGAACACTGAAGCTTTCTTT.

The chain uses TRBV28 and TRBJ2-5, with D tentatively TRBD1 (6 bases). There are 14 residues in the CDR3. Per the germline V gene, CDR1 is MDHEN and CDR2 is SYDVKM. With 2 bases removed from V and 3 bases from J, the gap between germline ends came to 10 bases. CDR3 DNA sequence: TGTGCCAGCAGTTTAGGACAGTTAGAAGAGACCCAGTACTTC. This translates into CASSLGQLEETQYF.

The V call is TRBV6-4, the J call TRBJ1-1; 8 nucleotides agree with TRBD1. The CDR3 runs to 13 residues. CDR1 MRHNA and CDR2 SNTAGT come from the germline V gene. The J segment lost 9 bases and the V segment lost 4 bases, leaving 7 bases of the junction unmatched. CDR3 in DNA: TGTGCCAGCAGTGCGGCCACAGGGGGAAAAGCTTTCTTT. Translated, it gives CASSAATGGKAFF.

The chain employs TRBV5-1 and TRBJ2-7, with 8 nucleotides matching TRBD2. In germline, CDR1 is SGHRS, CDR2 YFSETQ. CDR3 size: 15 residues. J was trimmed by 3 bases and V by 3 bases; bases with no gene match: 8. The CDR3 sequence is CASSSGAGGNYEQYF. The CDR3 coding sequence is TGCGCCAGCAGCTCCGGGGCGGGGGGTAACTACGAGCAGTACTTC. Based on the CDR3 plus reference TRBV5-1 and TRBJ2-7, the full variable domain is KAGVTQTPRYLIKTRGQQVTLSCSPISGHRSVSWYQQTPGQGLQFLFEYFSETQRNKGNFPGRFSGRQFSNSRSEMNVSTLELGDSALYLCASSSGAGGNYEQYFGPGTRLTVT.

The chain links TRBV27 to TRBJ2-5; 7 positions match TRBD1. Germline loops: CDR1 MNHEY, CDR2 SMNVEV (reference sequence). The V and J ends lost 6 bases and 5 bases, in that order; junction bases with no gene match: 6. This CDR3 has 13 residues. The DNA of the CDR3 is TGTGCCAGCAGCGACAGGGTCGGGGAGACCCAGTACTTC. As protein: CASSDRVGETQYF.

The chain couples TRBV9 to TRBJ1-1; TRBD1 agrees at 7 bases. From germline, CDR1 is SGDLS and CDR2 YYNGEE. V dropped 3 bases and J dropped 3; count of bases not matched to a gene: 8. The CDR3 sequence is 15 residues long. CDR3 sequence: CASSARQGSDTEAFF. CDR3 DNA: TGTGCCAGCAGCGCCAGACAGGGTTCGGACACTGAAGCTTTCTTT. The whole variable domain, remainder taken from reference TRBV9 and TRBJ1-1, is DSGVTQTPKHLITATGQRVTLRCSPRSGDLSVYWYQQSLDQGLQFLIQYYNGEERAKGNILERFSAQQFPDLHSELNLSSLELGDSALYFCASSARQGSDTEAFFGQGTRLTVV.

The chain uses TRBV7-9 and TRBJ1-6; weak D call: TRBD1 (5 bases). This CDR3 is built from 12 residues. The germline CDR1 and CDR2 sequences are SEHNR and FQNEAQ (reference sequence). V lost 5 bases, J lost 7 bases, and 6 bases lay in between. The CDR3 reads CASSRQNSPLHF. The CDR3 DNA reads as TGTGCCAGCAGCCGACAGAATTCACCCCTCCACTTT.

This clone has just one count. The chain couples TRBV6-1 to TRBJ2-7, with TRBD1 matching over 8 bases. This CDR3 region has 13 residues. V gave up 4 bases and J gave up 5 bases; unmatched junction bases: 4. Per germline, CDR1 MNHNS and CDR2 SASEGT. CDR3 bases: TGTGCCAGCAGTGTGACAGGGGTAAACGAGCAGTACTTC. Amino acids: CASSVTGVNEQYF.

The sample holds a few counts of this clone. The rearrangement joins TRBV6-5 to TRBJ2-7, with TRBD1 as a possible D gene (6 bases). V gave up 4 bases and J gave up 4 bases, with 11 bases separating them. The CDR3 runs 13 residues. Germline lookup yields CDR1 MNHEY and CDR2 SVGAGI. The CDR3 reads CASSWTARYEQYF. The CDR3 DNA is TGTGCCAGCAGTTGGACAGCTCGTTACGAGCAGTACTTC.

V gene TRBV9 combines with J gene TRBJ1-3; D unclear. The CDR3 extends over 16 amino acids. Germline V gene data show CDR1 as SGDLS and CDR2 as YYNGEE. Trimming removed 0 bases from V and 0 bases from J, with 10 bases in between. CDR3 amino acids: CASSVDSVGSGNTIYF. The DNA of the CDR3 is TGTGCCAGCAGCGTAGATAGCGTCGGCTCTGGAAACACCATATATTTT.

V usage is TRBV18 and J usage is TRBJ1-3, with D possibly being TRBD1 (6 bases). Germline CDR1 and CDR2: KGHSH and LQKENI. The CDR3 loop spans 17 amino acids. V lost 0 bases, J lost 0 bases, and 12 bases lay in between. The CDR3 DNA follows: TGTGCCAGCTCACCACCAAGCAGGGGTATCTCTGGAAACACCATATATTTT. As protein: CASSPPSRGISGNTIYF.

The gene calls are TRBV19 and TRBJ2-1; 16 positions match TRBD2. Germline CDR1 is LNHDA and CDR2 is SQIVND (reference sequence). The CDR3 covers 18 residues. Germline trimming cut 5 bases from V and 0 bases from J; bases unmatched to any gene: 4. The CDR3 nucleotides are TGTGCCAGTAGTCCGGGACTAGCGGGGGGGAGCTCCTACAATGAGCAGTTCTTC. Translating it yields CASSPGLAGGSSYNEQFF.

The chain joins TRBV18 to TRBJ1-2; TRBD1 is a possible D gene (5 bases). The CDR3 length is 15 residues. Trimming pared 1 base from V and 4 bases from J, leaving 13 bases between. The germline gives CDR1 KGHSH, CDR2 LQKENI. DNA for the CDR3: TGTGCCAGCTCACCACTCCAGGGCGGGGGCTATGGCTACACCTTC. Protein: CASSPLQGGGYGYTF.